The entry below describes one TCR beta chain. The data derive from a study of blood T cell repertoires in COVID-19. TCRdb's table, derived via immunoSEQ multiplex PCR, lists solely in-frame clones and lacks some. The sample lists roughly 140,000 clones, 80% to 90% seen once, with approximately 11% in the top ten. The clonotype comes from a woman of 80 years or more with acute or convalescent COVID-19. Sequenced: peripheral blood.

The CDR3 reads CASSVGTEQETQYF. The CDR3 coding sequence is TGTGCCAGCAGCGTAGGGACAGAGCAAGAGACCCAGTACTTC. The chain joins TRBV9 to TRBJ2-5; D is perhaps TRBD1 (6 bases). CDR1 and CDR2 from the germline V gene are SGDLS and YYNGEE. The ends were cut back, 0 bases at V and 2 bases at J, with 8 bases in the middle. There are 14 residues in the CDR3.